A single sample gave rise to the 6 T cell receptor beta chains below, sequenced in a study of T cell repertoires in cytomegalovirus infection. TCRdb passed the reads through MiXCR, listing each CDR3 protein once. The sample has 150,000 to 200,000 distinct CDR3 sequences, about 15% seen once. The sequenced sample was CD8+ T cells from PBMCs. These receptors were collected from a human donor in good health (CMV status not recorded). Some clones in this sample may be carry-over from other donors' samples.

V and J are TRBV7-2 and TRBJ2-7, with TRBD2 matching over 10 bases. The germline V gene has CDR1 SGHTA and CDR2 FQGNSA. V shed 6 bases, J shed 2 bases, and the junction held 10 bases outside the gene matches. The CDR3 covers 16 residues. CDR3: CASSHSGLAGAYEQYF. The CDR3 DNA reads TGTGCCAGCAGTCACTCCGGGCTAGCGGGGGCCTACGAGCAGTACTTC.

The rearrangement joins TRBV7-8 to TRBJ2-2; TRBD1 agrees at 7 bases. This CDR3 spans 20 amino acids. J was trimmed by 1 base and V by 4 bases; bases with no gene match: 18. Germline CDR1 and CDR2: SGHVS and FQNEAQ. CDR3 sequence: CASSSSPSTGFGGNTGELFF. Here the CDR3 DNA reads TGTGCCAGCAGCTCCAGCCCCTCGACAGGGTTCGGTGGGAACACCGGGGAGCTGTTTTTT.

The V and J genes are TRBV14 and TRBJ2-7, with TRBD2 matching over 7 bases. The J segment lost 0 bases and the V segment lost 4 bases, leaving 9 bases of the junction unmatched. Germline V gene sequence: CDR1 SGHDN, CDR2 FVKESK. The length of the CDR3 is 16 residues. This CDR3 is CASSPDMRERSYEQYF. As DNA, the CDR3 is TGTGCCAGCAGCCCAGACATGCGGGAGCGCTCCTACGAGCAGTACTTC. The full variable domain, its missing parts supplied by reference TRBV14 and TRBJ2-7, is EAGVTQFPSHSVIEKGQTVTLRCDPISGHDNLYWYRRVMGKEIKFLLHFVKESKQDESGMPNNRFLAERTGGTYSTLKVQPAELEDSGVYFCASSPDMRERSYEQYFGPGTRLTVT.

The gene calls are TRBV4-2 and TRBJ2-1, with D possibly matching TRBD2 (7 bases). Germline-derived CDR1 and CDR2 are LGHNA and YNFKEQ. The CDR3 is 15 amino acids. With 1 base removed from V and 6 bases from J, the gap between germline ends came to 13 bases. CDR3 loop: CASSQGGGLSNEQFF. CDR3 DNA sequence: TGTGCCAGCAGCCAAGGGGGGGGGCTCTCCAATGAGCAGTTCTTC.

This clonotype turned up a few times. The chain combines TRBV7-2 with TRBJ2-7; 7 bases align to TRBD1. The CDR3 totals 15 residues. Germline CDR1 is SGHTA and CDR2 is FQGNSA. V trimming: 1 base; J trimming: 0 bases; junction bases outside the gene matches: 3. Written as DNA, the CDR3 is TGTGCCAGCAGCTTAGTCGGGGACAGCTCCTACGAGCAGTACTTC. Encoded protein: CASSLVGDSSYEQYF.

In its sample, this clonotype was seen a few times. The chain is built from TRBV20-1 and TRBJ2-4; 12 positions agree with TRBD1. There are 16 residues in the CDR3. Per germline, CDR1 DFQATT and CDR2 SNEGSKA (reference sequence). The V segment lost 4 bases and the J segment 2 bases; nucleotides outside the gene matches: 6. The CDR3 here is CSATGTGGATKNIQYF. The CDR3 DNA reads as TGCAGTGCTACCGGGACAGGGGGCGCTACCAAAAACATTCAGTACTTC.